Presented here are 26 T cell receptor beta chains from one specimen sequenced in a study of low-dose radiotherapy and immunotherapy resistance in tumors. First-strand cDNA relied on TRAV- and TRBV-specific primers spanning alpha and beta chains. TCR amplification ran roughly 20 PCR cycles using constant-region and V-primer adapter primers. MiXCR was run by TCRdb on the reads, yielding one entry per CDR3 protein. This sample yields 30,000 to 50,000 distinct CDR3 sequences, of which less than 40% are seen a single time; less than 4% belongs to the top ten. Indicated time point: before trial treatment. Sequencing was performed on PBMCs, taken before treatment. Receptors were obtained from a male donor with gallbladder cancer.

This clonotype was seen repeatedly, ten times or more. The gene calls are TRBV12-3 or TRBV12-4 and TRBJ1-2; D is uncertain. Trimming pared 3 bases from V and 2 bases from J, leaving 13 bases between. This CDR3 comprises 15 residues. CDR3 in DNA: TGTGCCAGCAGTTTTGCCCCCGGGCGGAACTATGGCTACACCTTC. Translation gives CASSFAPGRNYGYTF.

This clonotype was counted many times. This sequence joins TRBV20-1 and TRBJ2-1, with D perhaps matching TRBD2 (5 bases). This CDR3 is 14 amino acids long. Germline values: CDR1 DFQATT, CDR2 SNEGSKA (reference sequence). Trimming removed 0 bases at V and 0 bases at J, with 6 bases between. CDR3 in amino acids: CSARDAGSYNEQFF. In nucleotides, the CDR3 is TGCAGTGCTAGAGACGCGGGCTCCTACAATGAGCAGTTCTTC.

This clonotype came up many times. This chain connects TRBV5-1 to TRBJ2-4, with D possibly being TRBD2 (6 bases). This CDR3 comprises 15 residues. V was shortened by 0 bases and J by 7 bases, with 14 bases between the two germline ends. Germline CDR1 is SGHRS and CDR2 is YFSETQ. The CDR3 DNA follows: TGCGCCAGCAGCTTGGCCGGGGGTTCGGGGAACATTCAGTACTTC. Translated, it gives CASSLAGGSGNIQYF.

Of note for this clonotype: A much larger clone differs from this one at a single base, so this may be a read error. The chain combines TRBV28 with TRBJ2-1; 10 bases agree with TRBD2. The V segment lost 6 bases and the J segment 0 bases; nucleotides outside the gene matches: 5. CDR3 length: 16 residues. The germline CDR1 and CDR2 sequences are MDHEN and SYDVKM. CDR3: CASRTSGSSSYNEQFF. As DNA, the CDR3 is TGTGCCAGCAGGACTAGCGGGTCAAGCTCCTACAATGAGCAGTTCTTC. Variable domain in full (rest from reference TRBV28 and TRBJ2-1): DVKVTQSSRYLVKRTGEKVFLECVQDMDHENMFWYRQDPGLGLRLIYFSYDVKMKEKGDIPEGYSVSREKKERFSLILESASTNQTSMYLCASRTSGSSSYNEQFFGPGTRLTVL.

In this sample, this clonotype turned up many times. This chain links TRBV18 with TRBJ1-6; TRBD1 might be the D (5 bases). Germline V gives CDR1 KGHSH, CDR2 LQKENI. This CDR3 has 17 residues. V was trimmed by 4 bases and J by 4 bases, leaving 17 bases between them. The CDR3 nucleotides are TGTGCCAGCTCACTTGACGGAAATCAGGGATATAATTCACCCCTCCACTTT. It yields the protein CASSLDGNQGYNSPLHF.

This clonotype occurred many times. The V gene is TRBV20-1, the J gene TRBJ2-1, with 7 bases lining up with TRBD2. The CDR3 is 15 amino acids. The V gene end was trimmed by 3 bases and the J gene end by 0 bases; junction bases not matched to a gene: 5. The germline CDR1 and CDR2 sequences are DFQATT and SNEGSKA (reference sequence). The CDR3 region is CSASGGSYSYNEQFF. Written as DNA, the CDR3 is TGCAGTGCTAGTGGCGGGAGTTACTCCTACAATGAGCAGTTCTTC.

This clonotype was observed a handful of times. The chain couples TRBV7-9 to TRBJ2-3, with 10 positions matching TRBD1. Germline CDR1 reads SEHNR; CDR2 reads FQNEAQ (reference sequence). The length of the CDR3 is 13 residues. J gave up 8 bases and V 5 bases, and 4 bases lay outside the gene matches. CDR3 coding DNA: TGTGCCAGCAGCCAGGGGACAGGGGTTACGCAGTATTTT. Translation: CASSQGTGVTQYF.

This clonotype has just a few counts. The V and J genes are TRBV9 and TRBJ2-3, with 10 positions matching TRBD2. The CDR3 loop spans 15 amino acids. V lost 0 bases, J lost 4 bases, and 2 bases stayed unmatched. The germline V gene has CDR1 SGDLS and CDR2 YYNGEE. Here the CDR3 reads CASSVEGTSADTQYF. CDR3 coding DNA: TGTGCCAGCAGCGTAGAAGGGACTAGCGCAGATACGCAGTATTTT. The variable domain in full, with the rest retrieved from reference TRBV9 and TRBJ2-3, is DSGVTQTPKHLITATGQRVTLRCSPRSGDLSVYWYQQSLDQGLQFLIQYYNGEERAKGNILERFSAQQFPDLHSELNLSSLELGDSALYFCASSVEGTSADTQYFGPGTRLTVL.

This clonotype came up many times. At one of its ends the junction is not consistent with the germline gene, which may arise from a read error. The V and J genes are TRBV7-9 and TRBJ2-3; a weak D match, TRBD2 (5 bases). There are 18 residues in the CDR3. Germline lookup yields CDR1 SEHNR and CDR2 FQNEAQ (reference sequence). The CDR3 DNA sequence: TGTGCCAGCAGTTCGCAACCCCCGGACCCAGATCTGGGAGATATGCAGTATTTT. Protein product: CASSSQPPDPDLGDMQYF. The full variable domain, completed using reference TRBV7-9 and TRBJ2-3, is DTGVSQNPRHKITKRGQNVTFRCDPISEHNRLYWYRQTLGQGPEFLTYFQNEAQLEKSRLLSDRFSAERPKGSFSTLEIQRTEQGDSAMYLCASSSQPPDPDLGDMQYFGPGTRLTVL.

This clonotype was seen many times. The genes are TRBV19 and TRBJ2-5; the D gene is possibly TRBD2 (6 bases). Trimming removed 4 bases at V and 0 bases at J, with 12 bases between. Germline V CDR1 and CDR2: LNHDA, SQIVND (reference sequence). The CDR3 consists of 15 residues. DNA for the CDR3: TGTGCCAGTAGTACAGGGACTTTGTACCAAGAGACCCAGTACTTC. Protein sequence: CASSTGTLYQETQYF. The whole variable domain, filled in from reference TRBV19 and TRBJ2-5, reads DGGITQSPKYLFRKEGQNVTLSCEQNLNHDAMYWYRQDPGQGLRLIYYSQIVNDFQKGDIAEGYSVSREKKESFPLTVTSAQKNPTAFYLCASSTGTLYQETQYFGPGTRLLVL.

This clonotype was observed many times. The CDR3 loop is CSVEDTRQRGGFQETQYF. CDR3 nucleotides: TGCAGCGTTGAAGATACCCGTCAAAGAGGGGGGTTTCAAGAGACCCAGTACTTC. This chain uses TRBV29-1 with TRBJ2-5, with D perhaps being TRBD1 or TRBD2 (6 bases each). The germline V gene encodes CDR1 SQVTM and CDR2 ANQGSEA. CDR3 length equals 18 residues. V was pared by 0 bases and J by 2 bases, with 22 bases between.

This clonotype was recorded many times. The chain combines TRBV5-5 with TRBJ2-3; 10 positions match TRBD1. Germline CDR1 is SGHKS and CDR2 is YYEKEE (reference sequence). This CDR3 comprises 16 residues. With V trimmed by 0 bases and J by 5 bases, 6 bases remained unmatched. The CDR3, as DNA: TGTGCCAGCAGCTTGGGGGGGACAGGGGCTGGAGATACGCAGTATTTT. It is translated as CASSLGGTGAGDTQYF.

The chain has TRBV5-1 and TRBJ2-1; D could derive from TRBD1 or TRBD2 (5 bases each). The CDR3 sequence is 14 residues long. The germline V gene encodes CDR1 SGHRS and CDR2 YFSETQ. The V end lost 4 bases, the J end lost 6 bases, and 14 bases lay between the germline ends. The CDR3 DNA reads TGCGCCAGCAGCGGGGACGCAGCGCGCAATGAGCAGTTCTTC. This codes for CASSGDAARNEQFF.

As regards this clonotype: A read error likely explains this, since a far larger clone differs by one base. The CDR3 DNA sequence: TGTGCCAGCAATCTAGACTCCGGACGTGAGCAGTACTTC. Amino acids: CASNLDSGREQYF. The rearrangement uses TRBV13 and TRBJ2-7; D not resolved. V lost 7 bases and J lost 7, with 17 bases in between. This CDR3 spans 13 amino acids. Looked up from germline, CDR1 is PRHDT and CDR2 is FYEKMQ (reference sequence).

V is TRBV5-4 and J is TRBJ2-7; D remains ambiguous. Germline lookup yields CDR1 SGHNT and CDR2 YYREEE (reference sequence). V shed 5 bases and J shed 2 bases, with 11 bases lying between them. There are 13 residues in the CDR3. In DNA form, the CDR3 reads TGTGCCAGCAGACCTGGAAGGGCCTACGAGCAGTACTTC. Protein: CASRPGRAYEQYF.

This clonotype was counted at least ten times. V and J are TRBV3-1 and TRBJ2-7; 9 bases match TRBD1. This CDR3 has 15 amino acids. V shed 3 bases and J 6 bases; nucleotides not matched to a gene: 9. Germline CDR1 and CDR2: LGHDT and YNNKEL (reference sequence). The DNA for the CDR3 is TGTGCCAGCAGCCATCAAAGGACAGGGGAGTCCGAGCAGTACTTC. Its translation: CASSHQRTGESEQYF.

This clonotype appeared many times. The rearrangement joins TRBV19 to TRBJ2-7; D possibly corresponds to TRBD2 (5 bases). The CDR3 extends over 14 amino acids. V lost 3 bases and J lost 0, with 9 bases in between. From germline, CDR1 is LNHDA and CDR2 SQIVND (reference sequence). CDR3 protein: CASSIPGFSYEQYF. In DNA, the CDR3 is TGTGCCAGTAGTATTCCGGGGTTCTCCTACGAGCAGTACTTC.

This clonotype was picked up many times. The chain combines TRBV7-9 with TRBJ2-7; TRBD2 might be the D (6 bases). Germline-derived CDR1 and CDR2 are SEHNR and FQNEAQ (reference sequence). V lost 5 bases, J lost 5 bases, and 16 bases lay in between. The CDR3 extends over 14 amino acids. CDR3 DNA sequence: TGTGCCAGCAGCCTGCTAGCGCTCTACCACGAGCAGTACTTC. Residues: CASSLLALYHEQYF.

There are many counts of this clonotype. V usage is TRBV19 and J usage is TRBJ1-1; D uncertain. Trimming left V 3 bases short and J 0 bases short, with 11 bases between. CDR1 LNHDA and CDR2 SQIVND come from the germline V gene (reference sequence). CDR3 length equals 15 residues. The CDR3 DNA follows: TGTGCCAGTAGTATTCTTGGCGTTATGAACACTGAAGCTTTCTTT. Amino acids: CASSILGVMNTEAFF.

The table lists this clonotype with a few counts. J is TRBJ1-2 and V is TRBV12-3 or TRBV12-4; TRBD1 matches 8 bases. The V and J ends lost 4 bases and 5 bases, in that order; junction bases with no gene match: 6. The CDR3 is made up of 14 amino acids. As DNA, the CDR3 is TGTGCCAGCAGTTCAGACAGGGGTTTTTATGGCTACACCTTC. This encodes CASSSDRGFYGYTF.

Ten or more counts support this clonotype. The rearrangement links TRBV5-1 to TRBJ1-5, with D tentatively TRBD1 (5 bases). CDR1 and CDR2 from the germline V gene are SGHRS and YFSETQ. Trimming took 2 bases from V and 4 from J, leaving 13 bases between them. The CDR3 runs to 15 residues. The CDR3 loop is CASSFDSGENQPQHF. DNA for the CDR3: TGCGCCAGCAGCTTCGACAGTGGAGAGAATCAGCCCCAGCATTTT.

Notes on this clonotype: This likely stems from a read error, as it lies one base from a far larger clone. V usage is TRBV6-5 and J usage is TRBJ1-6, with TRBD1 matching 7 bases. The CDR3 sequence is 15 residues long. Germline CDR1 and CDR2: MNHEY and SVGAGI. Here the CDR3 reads CASSEGRGEYSPPHF. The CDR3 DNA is TGTGCCAGCAGTGAAGGCAGGGGGGAGTACTCACCCCCCCACTTT.

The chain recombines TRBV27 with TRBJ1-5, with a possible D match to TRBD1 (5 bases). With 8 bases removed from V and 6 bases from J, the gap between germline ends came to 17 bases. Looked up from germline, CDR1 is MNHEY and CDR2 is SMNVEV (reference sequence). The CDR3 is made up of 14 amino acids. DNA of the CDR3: TGTGCCAGCGTTGGGACTGCGACGGGTCAGCCCCAGCATTTT. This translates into CASVGTATGQPQHF.

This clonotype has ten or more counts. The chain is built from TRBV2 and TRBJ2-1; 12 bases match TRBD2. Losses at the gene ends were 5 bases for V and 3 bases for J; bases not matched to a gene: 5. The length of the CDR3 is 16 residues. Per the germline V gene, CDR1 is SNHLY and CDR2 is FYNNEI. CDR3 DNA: TGTGCCAGCAGTAAGCGACTAGCGGGAGACTACAATGAGCAGTTCTTC. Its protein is CASSKRLAGDYNEQFF.

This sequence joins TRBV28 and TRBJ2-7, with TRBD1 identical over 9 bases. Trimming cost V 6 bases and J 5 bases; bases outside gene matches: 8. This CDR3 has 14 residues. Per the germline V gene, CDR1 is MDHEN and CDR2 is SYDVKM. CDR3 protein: CASSPGQGADEQYF. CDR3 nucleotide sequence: TGTGCCAGCAGCCCGGGACAGGGTGCCGACGAGCAGTACTTC.

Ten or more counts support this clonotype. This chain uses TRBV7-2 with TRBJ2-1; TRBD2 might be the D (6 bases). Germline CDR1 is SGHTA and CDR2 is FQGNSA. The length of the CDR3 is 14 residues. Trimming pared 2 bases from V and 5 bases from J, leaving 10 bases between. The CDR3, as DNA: TGTGCCAGCAGCTTAACGGCGGGAAACAATGAGCAGTTCTTC. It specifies CASSLTAGNNEQFF.